This TCR beta chain comes out of a study of response to subunit inactivated influenza vaccine. The germline CDR1 and CDR2 sequences are LNHNV and YYDKDF (reference sequence). The CDR3 spans 18 residues. The ends lost 2 bases at V and 3 bases at J; junction bases unmatched: 7. TCRdb passed the RT-PCR reads through MiXCR, listing each CDR3 protein once. The sample records some 800,000 distinct CDR3 sequences, approximately 22% being singletons. This clonotype was recorded a few times. As yet, its antigen is unknown. Whole-study findings and limits: With each seasonal influenza vaccination, the authors suggested, few new T cells are recruited.

This clonotype was obtained from a middle-aged man who received an inactivated influenza vaccine. Specimen: PBMCs from blood, collected more than 4 days after vaccination. The chain is built from TRBV15 and TRBJ2-5; 15 bases match TRBD2. CDR3 nucleotides: TGTGCCACCAGCAGACCCGGGACTAGCGGGGGGTCAAAAGAGACCCAGTACTTC. Its protein product is CATSRPGTSGGSKETQYF.